Sequencing of this T cell receptor (beta chain) was carried out in a study of beta chain features in type 1 diabetes. Isolated RNA was reverse transcribed in full, so expressed TCRB transcripts were sequenced. Clones were read by immunoSEQ multiplex PCR, and TCRdb kept only the in-frame ones, dropping some. Of hundreds of thousands of clones in the sample, about 30% were seen once. As concerns this clone: Other DNA variants within this sample encode the same CDR3.

V shed 7 bases and J shed 0 bases, with 9 bases lying between them. The CDR3 has 12 amino acids. Germline V lookup: CDR1 SQVTM, CDR2 ANQGSEA. The chain is built from TRBV29-1 and TRBJ1-1; D not certain. Sample: naive CD4+ T cells from blood. The receptor was isolated from a man aged 18 to 35 in good health. CDR3 in DNA: TGCAGCGGATCAGGACTGAACACTGAAGCTTTCTTT. This encodes CSGSGLNTEAFF.